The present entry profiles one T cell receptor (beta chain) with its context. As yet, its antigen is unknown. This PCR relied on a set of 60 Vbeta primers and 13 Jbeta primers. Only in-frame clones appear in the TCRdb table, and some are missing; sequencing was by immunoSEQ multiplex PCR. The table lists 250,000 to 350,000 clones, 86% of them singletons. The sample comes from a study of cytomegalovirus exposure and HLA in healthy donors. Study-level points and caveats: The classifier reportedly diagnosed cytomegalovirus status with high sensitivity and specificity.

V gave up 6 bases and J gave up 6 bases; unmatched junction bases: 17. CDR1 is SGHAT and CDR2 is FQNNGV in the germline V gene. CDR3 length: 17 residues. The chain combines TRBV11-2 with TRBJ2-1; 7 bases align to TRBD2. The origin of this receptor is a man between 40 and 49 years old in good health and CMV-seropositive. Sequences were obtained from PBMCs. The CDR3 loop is CASRTLGGRAGLNEQFF. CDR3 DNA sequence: TGTGCCAGCAGGACTCTCGGAGGGAGGGCCGGTCTCAATGAGCAGTTCTTC.